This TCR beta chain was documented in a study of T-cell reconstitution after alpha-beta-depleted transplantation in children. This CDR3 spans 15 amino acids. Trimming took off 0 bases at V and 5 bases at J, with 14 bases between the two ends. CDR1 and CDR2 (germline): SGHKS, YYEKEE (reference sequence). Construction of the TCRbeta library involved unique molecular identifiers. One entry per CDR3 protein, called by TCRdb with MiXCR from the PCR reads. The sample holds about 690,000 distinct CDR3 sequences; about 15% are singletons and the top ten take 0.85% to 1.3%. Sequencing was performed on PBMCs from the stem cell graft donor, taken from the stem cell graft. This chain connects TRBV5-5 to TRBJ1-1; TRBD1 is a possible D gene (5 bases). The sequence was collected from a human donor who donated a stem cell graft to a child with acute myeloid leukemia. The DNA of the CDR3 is TGTGCCAGCAGCTTGGATCCAAGAGGGACGACTGAAGCTTTCTTT. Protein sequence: CASSLDPRGTTEAFF.